This TCR beta chain originates from a study of blood T cell repertoires in COVID-19. Study context: The United States, Italy and Spain supplied acute and convalescent COVID-19 samples. PBMCs, B-cell-depleted T cells, or T cells provided the cDNA or gDNA that made up the material.

Original analysis: Reference gene primer amplification yielded estimated nucleated cell counts. This table comes from immunoSEQ multiplex PCR, and its TCRdb copy is limited to in-frame clones, with some not included. The DNA gave D and trimming, while V, J and clone size come from that table. The sample gives hundreds of thousands of clones, around 87% of which show up once; around 2.9% is in the top ten. This clone was found many times. Germline V gives CDR1 LGHNA, CDR2 YNFKEQ. The CDR3 extends over 16 amino acids. Trimming stripped 1 base from V and 2 bases from J, with 15 bases between. The TCR was taken from a human donor in a cohort sampled during active COVID-19. The sequencing input was peripheral blood. The chain is built from TRBV4-2 and TRBJ2-7; D might be TRBD1 (5 bases). CDR3 sequence (DNA): TGTGCCAGCAGCCAAGGGGTCGGCAGGGATGCCTACGAGCAGTACTTC. It is translated as CASSQGVGRDAYEQYF.